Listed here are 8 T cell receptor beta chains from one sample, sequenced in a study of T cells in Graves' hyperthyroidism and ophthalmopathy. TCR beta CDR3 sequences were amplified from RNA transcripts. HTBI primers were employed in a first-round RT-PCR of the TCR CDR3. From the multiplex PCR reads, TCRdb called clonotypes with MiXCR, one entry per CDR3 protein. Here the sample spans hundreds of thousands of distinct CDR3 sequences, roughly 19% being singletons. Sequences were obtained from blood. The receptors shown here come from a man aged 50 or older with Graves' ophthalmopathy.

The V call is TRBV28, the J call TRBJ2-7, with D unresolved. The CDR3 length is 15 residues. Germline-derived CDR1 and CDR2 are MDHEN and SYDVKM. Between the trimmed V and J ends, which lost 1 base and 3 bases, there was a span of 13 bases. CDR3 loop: CASSLSSRWGYEQYF. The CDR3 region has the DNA TGTGCCAGCAGTTTATCCTCCCGTTGGGGCTACGAGCAGTACTTC.

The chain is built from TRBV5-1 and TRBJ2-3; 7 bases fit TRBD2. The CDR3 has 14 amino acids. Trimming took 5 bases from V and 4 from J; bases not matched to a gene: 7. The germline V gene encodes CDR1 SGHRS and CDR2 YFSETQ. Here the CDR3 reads CASSIGTKADTQYF. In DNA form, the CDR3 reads TGCGCCAGCAGTATTGGGACTAAGGCAGATACGCAGTATTTT. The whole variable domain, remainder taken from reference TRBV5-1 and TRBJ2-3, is KAGVTQTPRYLIKTRGQQVTLSCSPISGHRSVSWYQQTPGQGLQFLFEYFSETQRNKGNFPGRFSGRQFSNSRSEMNVSTLELGDSALYLCASSIGTKADTQYFGPGTRLTVL.

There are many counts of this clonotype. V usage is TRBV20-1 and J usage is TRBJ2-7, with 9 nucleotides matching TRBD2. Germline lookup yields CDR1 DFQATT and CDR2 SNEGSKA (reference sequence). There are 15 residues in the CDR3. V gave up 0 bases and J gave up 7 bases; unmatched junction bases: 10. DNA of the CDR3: TGCAGTGCTAGAGATCCCGCGGGAGGGCCGGGGGAGCAGTACTTC. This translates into CSARDPAGGPGEQYF.

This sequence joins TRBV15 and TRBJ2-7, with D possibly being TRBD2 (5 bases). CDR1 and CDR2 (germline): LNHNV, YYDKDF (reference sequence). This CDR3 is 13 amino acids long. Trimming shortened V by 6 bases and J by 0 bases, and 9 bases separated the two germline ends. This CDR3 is CATRRTGSYEQYF. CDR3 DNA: TGTGCCACCAGGAGGACTGGCTCCTACGAGCAGTACTTC.

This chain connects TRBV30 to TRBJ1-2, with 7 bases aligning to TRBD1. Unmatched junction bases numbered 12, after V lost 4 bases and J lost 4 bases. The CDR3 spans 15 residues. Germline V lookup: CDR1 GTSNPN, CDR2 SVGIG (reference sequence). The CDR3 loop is CAWTPLLRDSYGYTF. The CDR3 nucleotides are TGTGCCTGGACTCCCCTACTCCGGGACAGCTATGGCTACACCTTC.

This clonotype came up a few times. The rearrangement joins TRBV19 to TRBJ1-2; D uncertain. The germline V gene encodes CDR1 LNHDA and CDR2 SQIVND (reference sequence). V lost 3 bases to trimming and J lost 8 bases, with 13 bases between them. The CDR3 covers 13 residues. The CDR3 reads CASSMLPYRGYTF. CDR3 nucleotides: TGTGCCAGTAGTATGCTCCCTTACCGGGGCTACACCTTC.

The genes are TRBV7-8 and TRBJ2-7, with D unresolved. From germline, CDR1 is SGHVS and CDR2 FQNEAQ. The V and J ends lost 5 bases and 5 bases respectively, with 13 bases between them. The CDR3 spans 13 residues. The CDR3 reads CASSKSGQDEQYF. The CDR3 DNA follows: TGTGCCAGCAGCAAAAGTGGGCAGGACGAGCAGTACTTC.

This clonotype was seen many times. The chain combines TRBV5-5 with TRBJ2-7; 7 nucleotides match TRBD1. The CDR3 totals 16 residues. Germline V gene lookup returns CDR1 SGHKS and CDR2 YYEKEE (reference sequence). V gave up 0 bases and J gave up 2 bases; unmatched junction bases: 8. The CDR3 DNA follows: TGTGCCAGCAGCTTGGAGGGGGCAGGGGCCGCCTACGAGCAGTACTTC. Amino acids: CASSLEGAGAAYEQYF.